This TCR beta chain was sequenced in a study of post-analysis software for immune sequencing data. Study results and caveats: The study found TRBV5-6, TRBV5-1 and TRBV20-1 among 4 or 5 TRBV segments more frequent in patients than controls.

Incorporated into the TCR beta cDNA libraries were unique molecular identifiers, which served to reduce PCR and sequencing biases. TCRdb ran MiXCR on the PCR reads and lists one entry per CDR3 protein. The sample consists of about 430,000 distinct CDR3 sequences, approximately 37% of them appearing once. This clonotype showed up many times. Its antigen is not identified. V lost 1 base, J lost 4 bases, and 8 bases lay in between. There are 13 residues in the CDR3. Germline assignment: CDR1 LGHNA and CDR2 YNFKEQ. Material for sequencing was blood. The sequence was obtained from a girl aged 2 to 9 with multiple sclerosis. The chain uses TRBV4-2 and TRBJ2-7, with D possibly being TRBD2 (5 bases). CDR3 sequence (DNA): TGTGCCAGCAGCCAAGGGACTGATTACGAGCAGTACTTC. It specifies CASSQGTDYEQYF.